Listed below are T cell receptor beta chains from one sample, sequenced in a study of blood T cells in healthy people across ages. TCRdb analysed the 5' RACE reads with MiXCR anew, one entry per CDR3 protein. The table has about 830,000 distinct CDR3 sequences, around 62% seen once. The material sequenced was blood. These receptors originate from a man under 40 in good health. CDR3s include the opening cysteine and the closing phenylalanine or tryptophan. D genes are given only for firm matches. Size is omitted from some rows. Given values are once, few, many or a class for expanded clones.

clone size	J gene	D gene	V gene	CDR3 protein	CDR3 DNA
.	TRBJ1-2	TRBD1	TRBV4-3	CASSQSPGQTYGYTF	TGCGCCAGCAGCCAATCCCCGGGACAGACCTATGGCTACACCTTC
few	TRBJ1-4	TRBD1	TRBV2	CASSFQGDLGEKLFF	TGTGCCAGCAGTTTCCAGGGGGACCTCGGGGAAAAACTGTTTTTT
.	TRBJ2-1	TRBD2	TRBV7-8	CASSLVSGAWNEQFF	TGTGCCAGCAGCTTAGTAAGCGGGGCCTGGAATGAGCAGTTCTTC
.	TRBJ2-7	TRBD2	TRBV25-1	CASSEVSGGGEQYF	TGTGCCAGCAGTGAGGTTAGCGGGGGAGGCGAGCAGTACTTC
.	TRBJ2-1	.	TRBV9	CASASDAASSYNEQFF	TGTGCCAGCGCGTCAGATGCGGCGAGCTCCTACAATGAGCAGTTCTTC
.	TRBJ2-7	.	TRBV6-2/TRBV6-3	CASRVPGGETQYF	TGTGCCAGCAGGGTCCCGGGCGGAGAGACTCAGTACTTC
.	TRBJ2-1	.	TRBV29-1	CSVAETAYNEQFF	TGCAGCGTTGCTGAGACAGCCTACAATGAGCAGTTCTTC
few	TRBJ2-7	TRBD1	TRBV27	CASRRLGTGRFYEQYF	TGTGCCAGCAGGCGCCTCGGGACAGGGCGTTTTTACGAGCAGTACTTC
.	TRBJ1-6	.	TRBV29-1	CSVTRASDSPLHF	TGCAGCGTAACTCGGGCGTCGGATTCACCCCTCCACTTT
.	TRBJ2-7	TRBD1	TRBV6-5	CASSPQGRVEQYF	TGTGCCAGCAGCCCACAGGGGCGGGTCGAGCAGTACTTC
.	TRBJ2-1	.	TRBV27	CASSFGRLNEQFF	TGTGCCAGCAGTTTTGGACGCCTCAATGAGCAGTTCTTC
.	TRBJ2-7	.	TRBV4-3	CASSQERADSYEQYF	TGCGCCAGCAGCCAAGAAAGGGCAGACTCCTACGAGCAGTACTTC
.	TRBJ2-5	TRBD2	TRBV2	CASSGSPPRTRQETQYF	TGTGCCAGCAGTGGATCCCCCCCGAGGACTAGACAAGAGACCCAGTACTTC
.	TRBJ2-1	.	TRBV6-1	CASSETGLPLTNEQFF	TGTGCCAGCAGTGAAACAGGACTACCTCTCACCAATGAGCAGTTCTTC
.	TRBJ2-3	.	TRBV10-3	CAIRTGTNTDTQYF	TGTGCCATCAGGACCGGGACCAACACAGATACGCAGTATTTT
.	TRBJ1-5	.	TRBV28	CASSLEAGGNQPQHF	TGTGCCAGCAGTTTAGAGGCGGGGGGCAATCAGCCCCAGCATTTT
.	TRBJ2-7	.	TRBV5-6	CASFRVNEQYF	TGTGCCAGCTTCAGGGTCAATGAGCAGTACTTC
once	TRBJ1-1	.	TRBV27	CASSPLQGRTEAFF	TGTGCCAGCAGCCCTCTACAGGGACGGACTGAAGCTTTCTTT
few	TRBJ1-5	.	TRBV20-1	CSASVFGQEGNQPQHF	TGCAGTGCTAGCGTCTTCGGTCAGGAGGGCAATCAGCCCCAGCATTTT
once	TRBJ1-5	TRBD1	TRBV25-1	CASSDPRTGWGQPQHF	TGTGCCAGCAGTGACCCACGGACAGGTTGGGGTCAGCCCCAGCATTTT
.	TRBJ2-5	TRBD1	TRBV15	CATSGGQEETQYF	TGTGCCACCAGCGGCGGACAGGAAGAGACCCAGTACTTC
.	TRBJ2-1	.	TRBV7-8	CAGGAGSLNEQFF	TGTGCCGGTGGGGCAGGGAGTCTCAATGAGCAGTTCTTC
.	TRBJ2-7	TRBD1	TRBV7-3	CASSLEAGGNYEQYF	TGTGCCAGCAGCTTAGAGGCAGGGGGTAACTACGAGCAGTACTTC
.	TRBJ1-2	.	TRBV4-3	CASSQDSTRSYGYTF	TGCGCCAGCAGCCAAGATAGCACCCGCTCCTATGGCTACACCTTC
.	TRBJ2-7	.	TRBV29-1	CSAGLPEYEQYF	TGCAGCGCAGGCCTTCCCGAGTACGAGCAGTACTTC
.	TRBJ2-4	.	TRBV14	CASSQPGEAKNIQYF	TGTGCCAGCAGCCAACCGGGGGAAGCCAAAAACATTCAGTACTTC
.	TRBJ2-7	.	TRBV28	CASSVENRLYEQYF	TGTGCCAGCAGTGTGGAGAACAGACTTTACGAGCAGTACTTC
.	TRBJ1-1	.	TRBV9	CASSVDEGMGTEAFF	TGTGCCAGCAGCGTAGACGAGGGAATGGGGACTGAAGCTTTCTTT
.	TRBJ2-3	.	TRBV7-9	CATVLTDTQYF	TGTGCCACCGTCTTAACAGATACGCAGTATTTT
.	TRBJ2-1	TRBD1	TRBV24-1	CATSDPGQGTYNEQFF	TGTGCCACCAGTGATCCGGGACAGGGGACCTACAATGAGCAGTTCTTC
.	TRBJ2-3	.	TRBV6-6	CASRANTDTQYF	TGTGCCAGCAGGGCTAACACAGATACGCAGTATTTT
.	TRBJ2-5	TRBD1	TRBV29-1	CSVSRDRGVEETQYF	TGCAGCGTTTCCCGGGACAGGGGAGTGGAAGAGACCCAGTACTTC
.	TRBJ2-1	TRBD1	TRBV15	CATSREGQPGEQFF	TGTGCCACCAGCAGAGAGGGACAGCCCGGTGAGCAGTTCTTC
.	TRBJ2-6	.	TRBV29-1	CSVEGGKRVLGANVLTF	TGCAGCGTTGAAGGGGGAAAGCGGGTCCTTGGGGCCAACGTCCTGACTTTC
.	TRBJ1-5	TRBD1	TRBV9	CASSDGQGFQPQHF	TGTGCCAGCAGCGACGGACAGGGATTTCAGCCCCAGCATTTT
.	TRBJ2-1	TRBD1	TRBV6-2/TRBV6-3	CASSPGTGGFEQFF	TGTGCCAGCAGTCCCGGGACAGGGGGCTTTGAGCAGTTCTTC
.	TRBJ2-3	.	TRBV14	CASSIQGFSTDTQYF	TGTGCCAGCAGCATACAGGGATTTAGCACAGATACGCAGTATTTT
many	TRBJ2-3	TRBD2	TRBV20-1	CSAPGHGTSGATDTQYF	TGCAGTGCTCCGGGACATGGGACTAGCGGGGCCACAGATACGCAGTATTTT
.	TRBJ2-5	.	TRBV4-2	CASSQEWVGVETQYF	TGTGCCAGCAGCCAAGAATGGGTCGGGGTCGAGACCCAGTACTTC
.	TRBJ1-2	.	TRBV12-3/TRBV12-4	CASSLYGDYGYTF	TGTGCCAGCAGTTTATACGGAGACTATGGCTACACCTTC
few	TRBJ2-6	TRBD1	TRBV5-1	CASSMGQNPSGANVLTF	TGCGCCAGCAGCATGGGACAGAACCCCTCTGGGGCCAACGTCCTGACTTTC
.	TRBJ2-1	TRBD1	TRBV7-8	CASSETGQVYNEQFF	TGTGCCAGCAGCGAAACGGGACAGGTGTACAATGAGCAGTTCTTC
.	TRBJ2-7	TRBD2	TRBV29-1	CSVEDRRAGGIEQYF	TGCAGCGTTGAAGATCGGCGAGCGGGGGGGATCGAGCAGTACTTC
.	TRBJ2-1	.	TRBV3-1	CASSPTGAFAEQFF	TGTGCCAGCAGCCCCACGGGCGCGTTTGCTGAGCAGTTCTTC
.	TRBJ2-5	.	TRBV2	CASRQNRAETQYF	TGCGCCAGCAGACAGAACAGGGCAGAGACCCAGTACTTC
.	TRBJ2-7	.	TRBV20-1	CSARELSYEQYF	TGCAGTGCTAGGGAATTGTCCTACGAGCAGTACTTC
once	TRBJ2-5	TRBD2	TRBV9	CASSAGLASQETQYF	TGTGCCAGCAGCGCGGGACTAGCGAGTCAAGAGACCCAGTACTTC
once	TRBJ2-1	TRBD1	TRBV27	CASSTRDRMHNEQFF	TGTGCCAGCAGTACCCGGGACAGGATGCACAATGAGCAGTTCTTC
.	TRBJ1-2	TRBD1	TRBV20-1	CSALRQGEGEGYTF	TGCAGTGCTTTACGACAGGGGGAAGGGGAAGGCTACACCTTC
.	TRBJ2-7	.	TRBV20-1	CSAGQIYEQYF	TGCAGTGCTGGACAGATCTACGAGCAGTACTTC
few	TRBJ2-7	TRBD1	TRBV4-2	CASSQVRTGRSYEQYF	TGTGCCAGCAGCCAAGTGCGGACAGGGAGATCCTACGAGCAGTACTTC
.	TRBJ1-2	.	TRBV7-3	CASSPPRGMGNYGYTF	TGTGCCAGCAGCCCCCCCAGGGGCATGGGGAACTATGGCTACACCTTC
few	TRBJ2-3	.	TRBV10-3	CAISESSRTDTQYF	TGTGCCATCAGTGAGTCAAGTCGCACAGATACGCAGTATTTT
.	TRBJ2-7	.	TRBV9	CASSVGGADSYEQYF	TGTGCCAGCAGCGTAGGAGGGGCGGACTCCTACGAGCAGTACTTC
few	TRBJ2-5	.	TRBV20-1	CSARLTGTRQETQYF	TGCAGTGCTAGACTTACCGGGACCCGGCAAGAGACCCAGTACTTC
.	TRBJ2-3	.	TRBV10-3	CAIRRVSTDTQYF	TGTGCCATCAGAAGGGTCAGCACAGATACGCAGTATTTT
.	TRBJ2-7	.	TRBV6-5	CASSYFLKGEQYF	TGTGCCAGCAGTTACTTCCTCAAGGGCGAGCAGTACTTC